A selection of T cell receptor beta chains follows, all from one sample in a study of T cell responses to AZD1222 COVID-19 vaccine. Sequencing used immunoSEQ multiplex PCR; TCRdb keeps in-frame clones, though not all of them. The sample shows about 130,000 clones, around 84% of them seen only once. This sample comprised peripheral blood, obtained on day 0 of AZD1222 vaccination. These receptors were obtained from an adult in good health. The CDR3 runs from the conserved cysteine through the conserved F or W. The order of the fields is clone size, D gene, CDR3 length, V gene, CDR3 protein. D genes are given only for firm matches. Clone size, where shown, is once, few, many, or a class for clones that have expanded.

- | TRBD1 | 15 | TRBV9 | CASSPSGTGTSAQYF
once | TRBD2 | 13 | TRBV19 | CASRGGNTDTQYF
once | - | 14 | TRBV19 | CASSPSATNEKLFF
few | TRBD2 | 18 | TRBV7-2 | CASSLATSGGGLSYEQYF
- | - | 14 | TRBV5-1 | CASGLSNSVYEQYF
- | - | 14 | TRBV11-2 | CASSLESGEETQYF
- | - | 14 | TRBV9 | CASRRGASNYGYTF
- | - | 18 | TRBV7-8 | CASSLAPQGFATNEKLFF
- | TRBD1 | 13 | TRBV12-3/TRBV12-4 | CASRGQGSFIQYF
- | TRBD2 | 14 | TRBV5-1 | CASAGTSGGNEQFF
once | - | 15 | TRBV19 | CATQASGDGVYEQYF
- | TRBD1 | 14 | TRBV5-4 | CASSRTGTNYGYTF
- | TRBD1 | 15 | TRBV24-1 | CATSGGQGSDYGYTF
once | - | 14 | TRBV9 | CASSPSPGLVEQYF
few | - | 13 | TRBV15 | CATSRDPFRALHF
- | - | 14 | TRBV9 | CASSEGSSGEPQHF
few | TRBD1 | 16 | TRBV7-6 | CASSLKQGKGLYGYTF
- | TRBD2 | 16 | TRBV6-6 | CASSFSSGGPPDTQYF
- | - | 15 | TRBV9 | CASSVAPQSSYEQYF
- | TRBD1 | 16 | TRBV5-6 | CASILSDRTGSREQYF
- | TRBD1 | 15 | TRBV6-6 | CASSPTRGDNSPLHF
- | - | 16 | TRBV19 | CASSIGPAGESNEQFF
- | TRBD1 | 12 | TRBV30 | CAWDREGYEQYF
- | - | 14 | TRBV11-2 | CASSSTTGYNEQFF
- | - | 14 | TRBV28 | CASSGTLAGETQYF
- | - | 13 | TRBV12-5 | CASGLGGTDTQYF
once | - | 16 | TRBV7-9 | CASSLLTSRPASSPVF
- | - | 15 | TRBV7-2 | CASSLNRVPNSPLHF
- | - | 12 | TRBV19 | CASSRTFAEAFF
- | - | 16 | TRBV7-2 | CASSLKGPGHNSPLHF
- | - | 14 | TRBV7-2 | CASSPDAGPQPQHF
- | - | 15 | TRBV5-8 | CASSLRGGFSQPQHF
- | TRBD2 | 20 | TRBV7-3 | CASSLTGSGTGGPSGGTQYF
- | TRBD1 | 15 | TRBV4-3 | CASSWDRDREGGYTF
- | TRBD2 | 18 | TRBV10-3 | CAISTGLAGGHSTGELFF
- | - | 15 | TRBV28 | CASSPGGGATGELFF
once | - | 17 | TRBV4-1 | CASSQDPFGGTRNEQFF
- | - | 17 | TRBV27 | CASSRRGSVADRTEAFF
- | TRBD2 | 15 | TRBV5-1 | CASSLASGVVETQYF
- | TRBD1 | 14 | TRBV6-5 | CASRRTGQSYEQYF
- | - | 16 | TRBV9 | CASSVGPPQGYNEQFF
- | - | 13 | TRBV30 | CAWGGQGNQPQHF
- | - | 11 | TRBV3-1/TRBV3-2 | CASLGTGEAFF
- | - | 14 | TRBV5-1 | CASSLNELGNTIYF
- | - | 12 | TRBV6-2/TRBV6-3 | CASSLNRQELFF